The 8 T cell receptor beta chains presented below share a single source sample, sequenced in a study of blood T cells in healthy people across ages. PCR was performed a second time for about 7 to 11 cycles using a sample-barcoded 5' primer and a J-beta primer mix. TCRdb passed the 5' RACE reads through MiXCR, listing each CDR3 protein once. The sample lists 600,000 to 850,000 distinct CDR3 sequences, about 40% occurring once. Sample: blood. The receptors shown here come from a woman in her sixties in good health.

The V gene is TRBV12-3 or TRBV12-4, the J gene TRBJ1-2; D remains ambiguous. Trimming took 3 bases from V and 1 from J, leaving 9 bases between them. This CDR3 comprises 14 residues. The CDR3 sequence: CASSFAGSNYGYTF. The CDR3 DNA is TGTGCCAGCAGTTTTGCGGGGAGTAACTATGGCTACACCTTC.

The rearrangement joins TRBV24-1 to TRBJ2-1; D remains ambiguous. Germline lookup yields CDR1 KGHDR and CDR2 SFDVKD. Between the trimmed V and J ends, which lost 8 bases and 4 bases, there was a span of 11 bases. The CDR3 is made up of 13 amino acids. The CDR3 loop is CATTQSPYNEQFF. The CDR3 coding sequence is TGTGCCACCACACAGTCCCCTTACAATGAGCAGTTCTTC.

In its sample, this clonotype was seen a few times. This sequence joins TRBV7-2 and TRBJ1-4, with TRBD1 matching 7 bases. The CDR3 consists of 15 residues. Germline V lookup: CDR1 SGHTA, CDR2 FQGNSA. V lost 0 bases and J lost 8; bases outside the gene matches: 6. The CDR3 is CASSLAQTGWEKLFF. The CDR3 DNA follows: TGTGCCAGCAGCTTAGCGCAGACAGGGTGGGAAAAACTGTTTTTT.

The rearrangement uses TRBV5-1 and TRBJ2-7; TRBD1 matches 7 bases. V shed 4 bases, J shed 1 base, and the junction held 11 bases outside the gene matches. This CDR3 has 16 amino acids. From germline, CDR1 is SGHRS and CDR2 YFSETQ. CDR3: CASSPSRGRFSYEQYF. In DNA form, the CDR3 reads TGCGCCAGCAGCCCTAGTAGGGGGCGGTTTTCCTACGAGCAGTACTTC.

The chain couples TRBV7-2 to TRBJ2-6; 8 positions match TRBD2. With 3 bases clipped from V and 0 bases from J, the junction kept 7 bases outside the gene matches. Germline CDR1 SGHTA, CDR2 FQGNSA. The CDR3 consists of 18 residues. The chain's CDR3 is CASSFSGSPSSGANVLTF. The CDR3 coding sequence is TGTGCCAGCAGCTTCAGCGGGAGTCCCTCCTCTGGGGCCAACGTCCTGACTTTC.

The V gene is TRBV5-1, the J gene TRBJ2-3; 12 bases match TRBD2. Looked up from germline, CDR1 is SGHRS and CDR2 is YFSETQ. V dropped 2 bases and J dropped 8; count of bases not matched to a gene: 9. The CDR3 runs 16 residues. CDR3 DNA sequence: TGCGCCAGCAGCTTTACTAGCGGGGGGTCTCGGGGTACGCAGTATTTT. It codes for CASSFTSGGSRGTQYF.

Comments on this clonotype: This may arise from a read error, as a much more abundant clone is one base away. The chain employs TRBV20-1 and TRBJ2-1; D possibly corresponds to TRBD1 (6 bases). CDR1 and CDR2 (germline): DFQATT, SNEGSKA (reference sequence). CDR3 length equals 14 residues. V shed 6 bases and J shed 4 bases, with 16 bases lying between them. This CDR3 is CSAPLVGAYNEQFF. Written as DNA, the CDR3 is TGCAGTGCACCTTTAGTGGGGGCTTACAATGAGCAGTTCTTC.

V is TRBV6-5 and J is TRBJ2-1, with TRBD2 matching over 12 bases. Germline V gene lookup returns CDR1 MNHEY and CDR2 SVGAGI. CDR3 length equals 17 residues. V lost 2 bases to trimming and J lost 5 bases; unmatched junction nucleotides: 7. The CDR3 nucleotides are TGTGCCAGCAGTTACGGGCTAGCGGGAGGGTCCCACAATGAGCAGTTCTTC. Translating gives CASSYGLAGGSHNEQFF.